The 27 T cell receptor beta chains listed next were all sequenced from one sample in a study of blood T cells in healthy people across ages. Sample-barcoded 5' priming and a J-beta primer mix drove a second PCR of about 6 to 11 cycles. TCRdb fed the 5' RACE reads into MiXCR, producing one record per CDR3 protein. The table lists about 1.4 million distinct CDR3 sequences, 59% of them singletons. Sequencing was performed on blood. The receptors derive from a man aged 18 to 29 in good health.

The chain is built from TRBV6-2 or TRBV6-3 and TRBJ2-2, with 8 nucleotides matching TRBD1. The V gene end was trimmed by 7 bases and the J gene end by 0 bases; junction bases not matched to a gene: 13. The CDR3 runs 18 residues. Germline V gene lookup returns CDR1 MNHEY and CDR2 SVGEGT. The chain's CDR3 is CASKYRDRYLANTGELFF. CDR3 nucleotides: TGTGCCAGCAAATACCGGGACAGGTACCTCGCGAACACCGGGGAGCTGTTTTTT.

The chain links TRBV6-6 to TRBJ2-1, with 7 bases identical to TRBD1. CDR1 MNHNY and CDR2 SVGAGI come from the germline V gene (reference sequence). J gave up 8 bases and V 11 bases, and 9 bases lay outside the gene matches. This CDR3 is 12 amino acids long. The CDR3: CARSTGSDEQFF. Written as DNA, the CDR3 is TGTGCCCGTTCGACAGGGTCAGATGAGCAGTTCTTC.

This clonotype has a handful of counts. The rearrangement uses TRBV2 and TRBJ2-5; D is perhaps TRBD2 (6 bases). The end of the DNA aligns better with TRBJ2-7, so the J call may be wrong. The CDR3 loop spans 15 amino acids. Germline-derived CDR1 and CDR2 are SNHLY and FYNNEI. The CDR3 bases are TGTGCCAGCGAAAAAACCGATCGGGAGTACTACGAGCAGTACTTC. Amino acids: CASEKTDREYYEQYF.

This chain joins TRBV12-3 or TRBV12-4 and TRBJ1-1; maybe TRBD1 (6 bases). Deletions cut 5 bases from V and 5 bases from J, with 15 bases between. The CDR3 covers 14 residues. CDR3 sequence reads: CASSPGATGTEAFF. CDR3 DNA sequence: TGTGCCAGCAGTCCTGGTGCAACAGGGACTGAAGCTTTCTTT.

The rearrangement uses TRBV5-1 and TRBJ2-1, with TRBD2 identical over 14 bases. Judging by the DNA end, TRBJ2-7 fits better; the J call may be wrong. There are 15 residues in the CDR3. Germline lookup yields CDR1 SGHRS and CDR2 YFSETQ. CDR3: CASSPGLAGGFEQYF. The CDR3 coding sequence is TGCGCCAGCAGCCCCGGACTAGCGGGGGGCTTTGAGCAGTACTTC.

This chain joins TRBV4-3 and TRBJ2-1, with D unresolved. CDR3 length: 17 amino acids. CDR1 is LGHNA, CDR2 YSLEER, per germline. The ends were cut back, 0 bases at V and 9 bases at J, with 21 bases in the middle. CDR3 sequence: CASSQDLKPDRPGEQFF. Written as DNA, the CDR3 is TGCGCCAGCAGCCAAGATCTGAAGCCGGACCGTCCGGGTGAGCAGTTCTTC.

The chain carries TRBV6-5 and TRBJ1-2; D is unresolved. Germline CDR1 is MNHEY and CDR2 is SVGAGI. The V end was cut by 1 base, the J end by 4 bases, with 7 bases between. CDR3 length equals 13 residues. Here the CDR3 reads CASSYWRSYGYTF. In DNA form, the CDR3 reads TGTGCCAGCAGTTACTGGAGGTCCTATGGCTACACCTTC.

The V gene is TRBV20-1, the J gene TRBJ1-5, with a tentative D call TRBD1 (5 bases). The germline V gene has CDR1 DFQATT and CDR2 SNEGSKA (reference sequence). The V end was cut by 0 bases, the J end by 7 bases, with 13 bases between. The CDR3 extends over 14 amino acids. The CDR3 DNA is TGCAGTGCTAGAGATAGAGGGGTGGGACAGCCCCAGCATTTT. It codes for CSARDRGVGQPQHF.

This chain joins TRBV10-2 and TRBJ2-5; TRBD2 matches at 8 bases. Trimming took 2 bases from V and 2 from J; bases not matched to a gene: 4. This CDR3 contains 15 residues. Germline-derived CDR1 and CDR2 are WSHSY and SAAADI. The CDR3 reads CASSEIIAGQETQYF. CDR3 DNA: TGCGCCAGCAGTGAGATAATAGCGGGGCAAGAGACCCAGTACTTC.

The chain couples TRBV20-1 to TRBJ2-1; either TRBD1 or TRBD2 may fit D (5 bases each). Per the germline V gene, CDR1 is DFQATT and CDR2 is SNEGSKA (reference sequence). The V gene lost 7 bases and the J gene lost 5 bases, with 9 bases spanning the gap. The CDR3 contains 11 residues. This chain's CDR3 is CSVGGNNEQFF. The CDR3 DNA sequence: TGCAGTGTTGGGGGTAACAATGAGCAGTTCTTC.

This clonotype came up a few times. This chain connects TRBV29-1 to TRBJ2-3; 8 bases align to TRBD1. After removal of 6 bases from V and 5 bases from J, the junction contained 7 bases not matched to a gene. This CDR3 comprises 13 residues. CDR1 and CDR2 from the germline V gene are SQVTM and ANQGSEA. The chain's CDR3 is CSVTLTGGDTQYF. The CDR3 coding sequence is TGCAGCGTCACACTTACAGGGGGAGATACGCAGTATTTT.

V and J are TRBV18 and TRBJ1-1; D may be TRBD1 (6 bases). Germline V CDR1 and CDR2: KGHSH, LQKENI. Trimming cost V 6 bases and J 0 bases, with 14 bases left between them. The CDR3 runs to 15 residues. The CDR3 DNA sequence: TGTGCCAGCTCTTCAGGGGCATTCCTGAACACTGAAGCTTTCTTT. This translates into CASSSGAFLNTEAFF.

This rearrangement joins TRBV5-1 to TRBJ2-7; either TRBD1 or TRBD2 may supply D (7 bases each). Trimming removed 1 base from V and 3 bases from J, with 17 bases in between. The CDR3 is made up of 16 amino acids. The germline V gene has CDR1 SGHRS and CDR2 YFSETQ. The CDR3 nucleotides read TGCGCCAGCAGCTTGTCGGCAGGGGGGGGACTCTACGAGCAGTACTTC. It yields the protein CASSLSAGGGLYEQYF.

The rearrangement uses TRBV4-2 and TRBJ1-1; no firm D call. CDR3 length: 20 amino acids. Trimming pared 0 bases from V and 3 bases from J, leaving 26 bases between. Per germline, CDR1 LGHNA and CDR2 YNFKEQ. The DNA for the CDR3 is TGTGCCAGCAGCCAAGATAAGTGGCTTGGGTCTAGGCTATTGGACACTGAAGCTTTCTTT. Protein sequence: CASSQDKWLGSRLLDTEAFF.

The CDR3 sequence: CASSGYTERYEQYF. The CDR3 DNA follows: TGTGCCAGCAGCGGCTACACCGAACGCTACGAGCAGTACTTC. The chain links TRBV11-2 to TRBJ2-7, with unresolved D. This CDR3 spans 14 amino acids. The germline CDR1 and CDR2 sequences are SGHAT and FQNNGV. With 5 bases removed from V and 3 bases from J, the gap between germline ends came to 14 bases.

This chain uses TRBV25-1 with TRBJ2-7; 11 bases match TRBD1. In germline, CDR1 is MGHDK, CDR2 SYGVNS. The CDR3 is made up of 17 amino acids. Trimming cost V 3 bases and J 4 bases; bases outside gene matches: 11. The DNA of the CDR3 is TGTGCCAGCAGTGAGCCTAAGGGACAGGGGGTTGGTTACGAGCAGTACTTC. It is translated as CASSEPKGQGVGYEQYF.

Written as DNA, the CDR3 is TGTGCCAGCAGTTCGCTCCCGGGGAACCCTAACTATGGCTACACCTTC. Translation: CASSSLPGNPNYGYTF. This chain links TRBV6-2 or TRBV6-3 with TRBJ1-2; unclear D gene. Per germline, CDR1 MNHEY and CDR2 SVGEGT. V was trimmed by 4 bases and J by 0 bases, leaving 15 bases between them. The CDR3 spans 16 residues.

In nucleotides, the CDR3 is TGTGCCAGCAGTTACTGGCTAGAGGGGCAAGAGACCCAGTACTTC. Translating gives CASSYWLEGQETQYF. V gene TRBV6-6 combines with J gene TRBJ2-7; D possibly matches TRBD1 or TRBD2 (5 bases each). The J call may be mistaken, given a closer DNA end match to TRBJ2-5. Germline V gives CDR1 MNHNY, CDR2 SVGAGI (reference sequence). The CDR3 is 15 residues long.

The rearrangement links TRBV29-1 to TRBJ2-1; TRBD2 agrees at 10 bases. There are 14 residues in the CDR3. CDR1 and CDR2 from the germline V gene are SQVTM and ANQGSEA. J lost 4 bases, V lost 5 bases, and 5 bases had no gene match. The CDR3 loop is CSVIAGGLYNEQFF. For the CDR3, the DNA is TGCAGCGTTATAGCGGGGGGCCTTTACAATGAGCAGTTCTTC.

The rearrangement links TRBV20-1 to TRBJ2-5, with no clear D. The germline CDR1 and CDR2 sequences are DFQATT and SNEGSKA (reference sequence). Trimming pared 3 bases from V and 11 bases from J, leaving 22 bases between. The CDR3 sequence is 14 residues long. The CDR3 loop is CSARGGSILNEQYF. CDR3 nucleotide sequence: TGCAGTGCTAGGGGCGGCAGCATCTTGAATGAGCAGTACTTC.

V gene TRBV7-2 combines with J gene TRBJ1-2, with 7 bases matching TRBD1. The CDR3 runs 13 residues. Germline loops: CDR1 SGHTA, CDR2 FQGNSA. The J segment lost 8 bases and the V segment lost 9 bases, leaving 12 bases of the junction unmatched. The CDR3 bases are TGTGCCAGGAGAAGGGACAGAACAGACGGCTACACCTTC. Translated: CARRRDRTDGYTF.

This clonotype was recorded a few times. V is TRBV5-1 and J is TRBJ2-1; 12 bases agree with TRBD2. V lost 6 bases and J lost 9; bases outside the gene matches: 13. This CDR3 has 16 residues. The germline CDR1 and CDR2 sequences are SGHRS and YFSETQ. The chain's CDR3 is CASNSRTSGTAIEQFF. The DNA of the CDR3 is TGCGCCAGCAACTCGAGGACTAGCGGGACGGCAATTGAGCAGTTCTTC.

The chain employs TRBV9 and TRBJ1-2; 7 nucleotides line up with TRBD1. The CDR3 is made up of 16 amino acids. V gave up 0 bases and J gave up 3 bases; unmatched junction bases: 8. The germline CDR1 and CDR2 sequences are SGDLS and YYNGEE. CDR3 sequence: CASSVDTGQADYGYTF. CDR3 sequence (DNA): TGTGCCAGCAGCGTAGATACCGGACAGGCGGACTATGGCTACACCTTC.

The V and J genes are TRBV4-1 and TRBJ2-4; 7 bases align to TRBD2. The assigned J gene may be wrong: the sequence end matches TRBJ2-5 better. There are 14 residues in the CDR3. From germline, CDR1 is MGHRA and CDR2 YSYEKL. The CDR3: CASTKDPGGETQYF. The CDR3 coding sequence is TGCGCCAGCACCAAAGATCCGGGAGGAGAGACCCAGTACTTC.

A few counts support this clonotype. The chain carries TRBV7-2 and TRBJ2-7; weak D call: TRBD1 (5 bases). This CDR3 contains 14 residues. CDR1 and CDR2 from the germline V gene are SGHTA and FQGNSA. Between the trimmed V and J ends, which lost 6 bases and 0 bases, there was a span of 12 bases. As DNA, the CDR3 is TGTGCCAGCAGTTTCGACAGATACTCCTACGAGCAGTACTTC. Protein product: CASSFDRYSYEQYF.

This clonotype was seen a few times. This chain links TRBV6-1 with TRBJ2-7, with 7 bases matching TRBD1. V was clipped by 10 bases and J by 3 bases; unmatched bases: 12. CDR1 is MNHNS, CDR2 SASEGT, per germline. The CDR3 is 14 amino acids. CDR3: CATKDRTFFYEQYF. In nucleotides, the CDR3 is TGTGCCACCAAGGACAGGACCTTTTTCTACGAGCAGTACTTC.

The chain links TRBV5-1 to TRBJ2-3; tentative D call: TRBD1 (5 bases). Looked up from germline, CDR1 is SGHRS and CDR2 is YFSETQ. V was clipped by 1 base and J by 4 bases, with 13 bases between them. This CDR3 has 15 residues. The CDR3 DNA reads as TGCGCCAGCAGCTTGAGGCAGGGCCGGGCAGATACGCAGTATTTT. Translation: CASSLRQGRADTQYF.